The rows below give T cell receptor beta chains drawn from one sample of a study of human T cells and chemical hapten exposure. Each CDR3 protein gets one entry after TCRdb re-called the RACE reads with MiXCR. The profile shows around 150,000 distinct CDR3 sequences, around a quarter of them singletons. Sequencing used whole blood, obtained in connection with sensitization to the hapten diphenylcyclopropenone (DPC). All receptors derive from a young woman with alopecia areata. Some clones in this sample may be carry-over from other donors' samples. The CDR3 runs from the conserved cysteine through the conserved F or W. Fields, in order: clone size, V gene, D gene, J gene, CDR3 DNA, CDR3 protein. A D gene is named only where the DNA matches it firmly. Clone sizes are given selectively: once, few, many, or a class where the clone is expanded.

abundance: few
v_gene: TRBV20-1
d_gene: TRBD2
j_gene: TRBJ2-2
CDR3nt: TGCAGTGCTACCCGACTAGCGGGAGGTCGGAGTGGGGAGCTGTTTTTT
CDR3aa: CSATRLAGGRSGELFF

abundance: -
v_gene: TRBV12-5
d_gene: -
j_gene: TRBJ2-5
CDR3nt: TGTGCTAGTGGTTTCGGGCAGGACGGTACCTGGGGTTTGAAAGAGACCCAGTACTTC
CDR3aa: CASGFGQDGTWGLKETQYF

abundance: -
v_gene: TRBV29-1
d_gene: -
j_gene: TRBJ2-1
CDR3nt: TGCAGCGTTGATCTAGGTGGGACGTTCTTC
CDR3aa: CSVDLGGTFF

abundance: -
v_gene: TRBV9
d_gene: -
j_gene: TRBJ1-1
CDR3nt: TGTGCCAGCAGCGAGATAACTGAAGCTTTCTTT
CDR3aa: CASSEITEAFF

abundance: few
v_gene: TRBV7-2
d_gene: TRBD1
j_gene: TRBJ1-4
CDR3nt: TGTGCCAGCAGCTTTTCGGACAGGGGGCATGAAAAACTGTTTTTT
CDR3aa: CASSFSDRGHEKLFF

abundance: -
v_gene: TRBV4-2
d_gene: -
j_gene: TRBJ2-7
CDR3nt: TGTGCCAGCAGCCCCTCCGGGACCTCCACCTACGAGCAGTACTTC
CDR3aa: CASSPSGTSTYEQYF

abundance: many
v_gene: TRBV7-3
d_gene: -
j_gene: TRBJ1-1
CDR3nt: TGTGCCAGCAGCTTCCAAAGGAACACTGAAGCTTTCTTT
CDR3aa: CASSFQRNTEAFF

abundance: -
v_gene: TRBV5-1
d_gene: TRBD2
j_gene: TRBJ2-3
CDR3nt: TGCGCCAGCAGCTTGACGACTAGCGGGGCAGATACGCAGTATTTT
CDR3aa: CASSLTTSGADTQYF

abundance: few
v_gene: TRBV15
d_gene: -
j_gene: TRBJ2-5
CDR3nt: TGTGCCACCGGTTCAGAGTCCTGGCAGCAAGAGACCCAGTACTTC
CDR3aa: CATGSESWQQETQYF

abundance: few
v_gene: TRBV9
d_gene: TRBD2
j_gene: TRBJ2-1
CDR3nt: TGTGCCAGCAGCCCCAGGGCTAGCGGGGAATACAATGAGCAGTTCTTC
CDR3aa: CASSPRASGEYNEQFF

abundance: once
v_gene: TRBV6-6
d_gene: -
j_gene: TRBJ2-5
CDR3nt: TGTGCCAGCAGTTACCCGGAGAAGTCCCCGGGGAGCCAAGAGACCCAGTACTTC
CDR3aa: CASSYPEKSPGSQETQYF

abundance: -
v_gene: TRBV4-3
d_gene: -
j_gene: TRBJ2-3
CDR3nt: TGCGCCAGCAGCCAAGTTCACTCTTTGGGGGCAGATACGCAGTATTTT
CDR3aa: CASSQVHSLGADTQYF

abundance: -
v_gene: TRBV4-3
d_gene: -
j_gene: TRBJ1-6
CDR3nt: TGCGCCAGCAGCCAAGGGGAATCACCCCTCCACTTT
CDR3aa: CASSQGESPLHF

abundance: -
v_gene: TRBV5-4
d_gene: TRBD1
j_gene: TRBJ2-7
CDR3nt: TGTGCCAGCAGCCTGAAGACAGGGAGCTCCTACGAGCAGTACTTC
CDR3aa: CASSLKTGSSYEQYF

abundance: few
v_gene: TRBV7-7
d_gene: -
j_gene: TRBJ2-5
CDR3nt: TGTGCTAGCAGCTTCGGACAGCAAGAGACCCAGTACTTC
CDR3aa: CASSFGQQETQYF

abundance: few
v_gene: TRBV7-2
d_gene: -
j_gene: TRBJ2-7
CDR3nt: TGTGCCAGCAGCCGCGACTGGGGCCGCCGCTACGAGCAGTACTTC
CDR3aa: CASSRDWGRRYEQYF

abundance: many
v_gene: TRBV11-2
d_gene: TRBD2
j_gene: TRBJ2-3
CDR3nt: TGTGCCAGCAGCTTAGTGGGGGGGAGTACAGATACGCAGTATTTT
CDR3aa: CASSLVGGSTDTQYF

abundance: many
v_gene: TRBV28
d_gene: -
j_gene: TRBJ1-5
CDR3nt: TGTGCCAGCAGTTTACGCCGGGGAGGGAGACAGCCCCAGCATTTT
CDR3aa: CASSLRRGGRQPQHF

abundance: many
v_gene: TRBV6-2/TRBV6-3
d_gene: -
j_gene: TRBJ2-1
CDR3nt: TGTGCCAGCAACCCCGGGAGCTCCTACAATGAGCAGTTCTTC
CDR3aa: CASNPGSSYNEQFF

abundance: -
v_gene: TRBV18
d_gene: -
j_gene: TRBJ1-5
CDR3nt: TGTGCCAGCTCACCAGGGCGGATTGATCAGCCCCAGCATTTT
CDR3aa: CASSPGRIDQPQHF

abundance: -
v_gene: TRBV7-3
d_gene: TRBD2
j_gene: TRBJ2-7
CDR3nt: TGTGCCAGCAGCTTGGCGGGGGGGGCCTCCGAGCAGTACTTC
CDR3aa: CASSLAGGASEQYF

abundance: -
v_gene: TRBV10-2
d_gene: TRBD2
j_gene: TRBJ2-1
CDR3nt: TGCGCCAGCAGTGAGGCCGTAGCGGGGGGGCGAAATGAGCAGTTCTTC
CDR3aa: CASSEAVAGGRNEQFF

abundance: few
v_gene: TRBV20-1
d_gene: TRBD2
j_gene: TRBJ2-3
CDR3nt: TGCAGTGCTAGTGCGGGAGAAGGAACAGATACGCAGTATTTT
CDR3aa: CSASAGEGTDTQYF

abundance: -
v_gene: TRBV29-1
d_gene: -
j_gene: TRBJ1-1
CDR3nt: TGCAGCGCCCGGGGAGGGCGGAGCACTGAAGCTTTCTTT
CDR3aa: CSARGGRSTEAFF

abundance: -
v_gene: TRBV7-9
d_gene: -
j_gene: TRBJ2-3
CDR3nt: TGTGCCGGGGGAGATACGCAGTATTTT
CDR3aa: CAGGDTQYF

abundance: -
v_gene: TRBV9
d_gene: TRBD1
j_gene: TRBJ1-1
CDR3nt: TGTGCCAGCAGTTACGAGGGGGCTGGAGTGAACACTGAAGCTTTCTTT
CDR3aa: CASSYEGAGVNTEAFF

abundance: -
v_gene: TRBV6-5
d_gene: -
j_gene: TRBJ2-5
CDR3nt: TGTGCCAGCAGCCCCGACGGTCCTTCAAAGACCCAGTACTTC
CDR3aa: CASSPDGPSKTQYF